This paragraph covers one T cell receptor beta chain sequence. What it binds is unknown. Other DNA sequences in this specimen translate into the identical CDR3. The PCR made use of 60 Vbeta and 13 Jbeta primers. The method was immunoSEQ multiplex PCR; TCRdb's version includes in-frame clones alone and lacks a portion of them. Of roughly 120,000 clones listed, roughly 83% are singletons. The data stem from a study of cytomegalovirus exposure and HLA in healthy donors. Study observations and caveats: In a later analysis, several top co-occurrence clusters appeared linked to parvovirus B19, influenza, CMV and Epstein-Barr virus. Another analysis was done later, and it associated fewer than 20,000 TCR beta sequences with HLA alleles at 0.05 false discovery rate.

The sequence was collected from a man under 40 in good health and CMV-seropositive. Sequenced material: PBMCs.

CDR3 DNA sequence: TGTGCCAGCTCACCTAGAACAGGGGGCGCCGGTGAAAAACTGTTTTTT. The encoded protein is CASSPRTGGAGEKLFF. The gene calls are TRBV18 and TRBJ1-4; TRBD1 aligns across 9 bases. The J segment lost 7 bases and the V segment lost 3 bases, leaving 9 bases of the junction unmatched. This CDR3 contains 16 residues. Germline values: CDR1 KGHSH, CDR2 LQKENI.